The T cell receptor beta chain under discussion was sequenced for a study of monozygotic twins with inflammatory bowel disease. The germline gives CDR1 DFQATT, CDR2 SNEGSKA (reference sequence). The CDR3 covers 15 residues. Each TCR library consumed about 3,700 ng of total RNA. A template switching step added UMIs, each with a 6-nucleotide sample barcode. TCRdb re-called the 5' RACE reads; every CDR3 protein appears as one record, without DNA. With roughly 330,000 distinct CDR3 sequences in the sample, the ten largest clones hold 2% to 2.5%. The sample taken for sequencing was blood. This sequence originates from a human donor with ulcerative colitis or Crohn's disease, or a healthy co-twin of an affected twin (not recorded which). The J gene is TRBJ2-7, the V gene TRBV20-1. CDR3 loop: CSASEGDGRHYEQYF.